Below, one T cell receptor beta chain is given with its context. Its antigen is not identified. The germline CDR1 and CDR2 sequences are SGHNT and YYREEE (reference sequence). This CDR3 has 18 amino acids. The J segment lost 0 bases and the V segment lost 0 bases, leaving 11 bases of the junction unmatched. The data derive from a study of beta chain features in type 1 diabetes. Study findings and constraints: The similarity of naive, central memory and Treg TCRB repertoires appeared greater among patients than among healthy donors. Among all four CD4+ subsets, Type 1 diabetes patients had TCRB CDR3s that were moderately but significantly shorter.

The sequenced template was cDNA made from the entire isolated RNA. Libraries were prepared by immunoSEQ multiplex PCR; TCRdb keeps only in-frame clonotypes and omits some of them. The sample shows about 620,000 clones, roughly a sixth of them seen only once. The gene calls are TRBV5-4 and TRBJ2-7; TRBD2 matches 8 bases. The TCR sequence derives from a man between 18 and 29 years old in good health. Sequenced input: naive CD4+ T cells from blood. The CDR3, as DNA: TGTGCCAGCAGCTTGGCCCCCTTCCCGGGAGGGCGCTCCTACGAGCAGTACTTC. This translates into CASSLAPFPGGRSYEQYF.